The 21 T cell receptor beta chains below come from one sample, sequenced in a study of T-cell memory formation after mild COVID-19. TCRdb itself ran the 5' RACE reads through MiXCR, one entry per CDR3 protein. The table records around 200,000 distinct CDR3 sequences, over 9.5% of them present only once. Sequenced sample: PBMCs or a T cell subset sorted from them (not recorded which). The source is a man in his late teens or twenties who had mild COVID-19 (a few samples of this study predate the infection). Cell type and time point are not known.

The chain has TRBV6-5 and TRBJ1-1; D not resolved. Per the germline V gene, CDR1 is MNHEY and CDR2 is SVGAGI. V lost 2 bases to trimming and J lost 1 base, with 8 bases between them. The CDR3 covers 14 residues. DNA for the CDR3: TGTGCCAGCAGTTACGTTACCGGGAACACTGAAGCTTTCTTT. Amino acid sequence: CASSYVTGNTEAFF.

This clonotype occurred a few times. J is TRBJ1-5 and V is TRBV7-9, with no clear D. Looked up from germline, CDR1 is SEHNR and CDR2 is FQNEAQ (reference sequence). Deletions cut 3 bases from V and 9 bases from J, with 15 bases between. There are 14 residues in the CDR3. CDR3 coding DNA: TGTGCCAGCAGCTTTGGAACAACCGGCCTGCCCCAGCATTTT. It yields the protein CASSFGTTGLPQHF.

This clonotype was recorded many times. V and J are TRBV7-2 and TRBJ2-3; D gene ambiguous. Germline V gene sequence: CDR1 SGHTA, CDR2 FQGNSA. This CDR3 has 12 residues. V lost 0 bases to trimming and J lost 10 bases, with 8 bases between them. DNA of the CDR3: TGTGCCAGCAGCTTAGCAGGGTATGCGCAGTATTTT. Translation: CASSLAGYAQYF.

This clonotype turned up a few times. The gene calls are TRBV7-2 and TRBJ2-3; D unresolved. This CDR3 spans 14 amino acids. V was trimmed by 1 base and J by 5 bases, leaving 10 bases between them. Germline V gives CDR1 SGHTA, CDR2 FQGNSA. The CDR3 reads CASSLGVQLDTQYF. The DNA for the CDR3 is TGTGCCAGCAGCTTAGGGGTACAGTTAGATACGCAGTATTTT.

The table lists this clonotype with a few counts. The chain joins TRBV7-2 to TRBJ2-7, with 12 bases fitting TRBD1. The CDR3 covers 16 residues. The ends lost 2 bases at V and 4 bases at J; junction bases unmatched: 6. Germline V gene data show CDR1 as SGHTA and CDR2 as FQGNSA. In nucleotides, the CDR3 is TGTGCCAGCAGCTTAATGGGACAGGGGGCACTGTACGAGCAGTACTTC. Amino acid sequence: CASSLMGQGALYEQYF.

This chain uses TRBV28 with TRBJ2-7; D ambiguous. Germline CDR1 MDHEN, CDR2 SYDVKM. V was trimmed by 2 bases and J by 4 bases, leaving 15 bases between them. This CDR3 region has 15 residues. The CDR3 sequence is CASSLDPSVGYEQYF. The CDR3 DNA sequence: TGTGCCAGCAGTTTAGACCCCTCGGTTGGTTACGAGCAGTACTTC.

The V gene is TRBV20-1, the J gene TRBJ1-6; possibly TRBD1 for D (5 bases). The germline CDR1 and CDR2 sequences are DFQATT and SNEGSKA (reference sequence). The ends were cut back, 3 bases at V and 6 bases at J, with 9 bases in the middle. The CDR3 totals 13 residues. CDR3 residues: CSASSGVNSPLHF. The CDR3 DNA follows: TGCAGTGCTAGTTCGGGGGTTAATTCACCCCTCCACTTT.

This clonotype was counted only a few times. J is TRBJ1-2 and V is TRBV7-2, with D perhaps TRBD1 (5 bases). The CDR3 is 14 residues long. Trimming took off 6 bases at V and 5 bases at J, with 16 bases between the two ends. The V gene's germline CDR1 is SGHTA and CDR2 FQGNSA. CDR3 bases: TGTGCCAGCAGGCCAGACGGGACTCATTATGGCTACACCTTC. Its translation: CASRPDGTHYGYTF.

This clonotype was counted between two and nine times. The chain links TRBV6-5 to TRBJ2-7; TRBD2 might be the D (5 bases). This CDR3 spans 12 amino acids. Trimming shortened V by 5 bases and J by 4 bases, and 9 bases separated the two germline ends. Germline V gives CDR1 MNHEY, CDR2 SVGAGI. For the CDR3, the DNA is TGTGCCAGCAGTAATAGCGCATACGAGCAGTACTTC. The encoded protein is CASSNSAYEQYF.

This clonotype was counted only a few times. The chain employs TRBV20-1 and TRBJ1-4; maybe TRBD1 (6 bases). Germline V gene data show CDR1 as DFQATT and CDR2 as SNEGSKA (reference sequence). The CDR3 is 16 amino acids. Trimming removed 2 bases from V and 6 bases from J, with 19 bases in between. CDR3 amino acids: CSARTNQGNRYEKLFF. In DNA form, the CDR3 reads TGCAGTGCTAGAACGAACCAGGGGAATCGGTATGAAAAACTGTTTTTT.

This clonotype was counted a few times. The chain joins TRBV5-1 to TRBJ2-3; possibly TRBD2 for D (6 bases). Germline V gene sequence: CDR1 SGHRS, CDR2 YFSETQ. The V gene lost 3 bases and the J gene lost 5 bases, with 10 bases spanning the gap. This CDR3 is 13 amino acids long. CDR3 residues: CASSWGLRDTQYF. The DNA for the CDR3 is TGCGCCAGCAGCTGGGGACTCCGAGATACGCAGTATTTT.

In its sample, this clonotype was seen many times. V usage is TRBV7-2 and J usage is TRBJ1-1; a weak D match, TRBD1 (6 bases). Germline lookup yields CDR1 SGHTA and CDR2 FQGNSA. The germline V and J ends were trimmed by 0 bases and 2 bases, with 13 bases remaining between them. The CDR3 sequence is 16 residues long. This CDR3 is CASSLARRGANTEAFF. In nucleotides, the CDR3 is TGTGCCAGCAGCTTAGCAAGGCGGGGGGCAAACACTGAAGCTTTCTTT.

The V and J genes are TRBV12-3 or TRBV12-4 and TRBJ1-2; D unclear. There are 14 residues in the CDR3. V was pared by 4 bases and J by 4 bases, with 13 bases between. CDR3 sequence reads: CASSWNRTPYGYTF. The CDR3 DNA reads TGTGCCAGCAGTTGGAACAGAACCCCCTATGGCTACACCTTC.

This clonotype showed up just a few times. V gene TRBV5-1 combines with J gene TRBJ2-3; D assignment may be TRBD1 or TRBD2 (5 bases each). Germline CDR1 reads SGHRS; CDR2 reads YFSETQ. V gave up 7 bases and J gave up 1 base, with 16 bases separating them. The CDR3 contains 15 residues. In nucleotides, the CDR3 is TGCGCCAGCGGGGACGGCCCGCCGGGCACAGATACGCAGTATTTT. The encoded protein is CASGDGPPGTDTQYF.

The chain uses TRBV5-5 and TRBJ1-5; D not certain. V was clipped by 2 bases and J by 2 bases, with 11 bases between them. The CDR3 runs 15 residues. The germline V gene encodes CDR1 SGHKS and CDR2 YYEKEE (reference sequence). The CDR3, as DNA: TGTGCCAGCAGCTTTGGCCCCCCGGGCAATCAGCCCCAGCATTTT. It translates to CASSFGPPGNQPQHF.

The chain has TRBV7-2 and TRBJ1-2, with TRBD1 matching over 7 bases. The CDR3 is made up of 14 amino acids. The V and J ends lost 5 bases and 9 bases, in that order; junction bases with no gene match: 12. From germline, CDR1 is SGHTA and CDR2 FQGNSA. The CDR3 DNA reads as TGTGCCAGCAGCCCGGGACAGCGACTTACTCGCTACACCTTC. It specifies CASSPGQRLTRYTF.

The chain couples TRBV13 to TRBJ1-2, with D perhaps TRBD1 (5 bases). The CDR3 has 16 amino acids. The V end was cut by 2 bases, the J end by 1 base, with 14 bases between. Germline CDR1 is PRHDT and CDR2 is FYEKMQ (reference sequence). CDR3 nucleotides: TGTGCCAGCAGCTTAATCCCGACGGGGGGTAACTATGGCTACACCTTC. Translation: CASSLIPTGGNYGYTF.

This chain links TRBV12-3 or TRBV12-4 with TRBJ2-5; 13 positions agree with TRBD2. The CDR3 is 13 amino acids. V was pared by 8 bases and J by 5 bases, with 2 bases of the junction left unmatched. CDR3: CASQLAGGETQYF. The CDR3 coding sequence is TGTGCCAGCCAACTAGCGGGGGGGGAGACCCAGTACTTC.

The chain has TRBV12-3 or TRBV12-4 and TRBJ1-1; D not resolved. The CDR3 is 15 amino acids. Trimming cost V 3 bases and J 5 bases, with 16 bases left between them. CDR3 residues: CASSFFLSRTTEAFF. As DNA, the CDR3 is TGTGCCAGCAGTTTTTTCCTCTCAAGAACGACTGAAGCTTTCTTT.

V and J are TRBV2 and TRBJ2-1, with D tentatively TRBD1 (6 bases). Deletions cut 3 bases from V and 2 bases from J, with 8 bases between. The CDR3 sequence is 14 residues long. Germline loops: CDR1 SNHLY, CDR2 FYNNEI. CDR3 in amino acids: CASSDQGTYNEQFF. The CDR3 nucleotides are TGTGCCAGCAGTGACCAGGGGACCTACAATGAGCAGTTCTTC. The complete variable domain, with remaining parts taken from reference TRBV2 and TRBJ2-1, reads EPEVTQTPSHQVTQMGQEVILRCVPISNHLYFYWYRQILGQKVEFLVSFYNNEISEKSEIFDDQFSVERPDGSNFTLKIRSTKLEDSAMYFCASSDQGTYNEQFFGPGTRLTVL.

This clonotype was detected many times. The chain couples TRBV9 to TRBJ2-1; 10 nucleotides line up with TRBD2. The V gene's germline CDR1 is SGDLS and CDR2 YYNGEE. V lost 3 bases and J lost 4; bases outside the gene matches: 4. The length of the CDR3 is 15 residues. CDR3 sequence reads: CASSASSGSYNEQFF. The CDR3 DNA reads as TGTGCCAGCAGCGCTTCTAGCGGGAGTTACAATGAGCAGTTCTTC.